Presented here are 24 T cell receptor beta chains from one specimen sequenced in a study of T cells in women clearing cervical HPV infection. Sequenced by immunoSEQ multiplex PCR; TCRdb stores in-frame clones only, minus some. The sample spans around 21,000 clones; the ten largest clones claim approximately 6%. Sequencing was done on a sample of blood buffy coat. The receptors originated from a woman aged 18 to 75 with a cervical HPV16 infection that either progressed to CIN3+ or cleared (not recorded which).

The sequenced part of the CDR3 DNA is TGCAGTGCTAGACAGGGGGCCACTGAA. As protein: CSARQGATE. The whole CDR3 region reads CSARQGATEAFF. This chain joins TRBV20-1 and TRBJ1-1, with 8 bases aligning to TRBD1. The DNA ends 3 residues before the CDR3 does, and the rest of the CDR3 is filled in from the germline J gene. The CDR3 is 12 residues long. Germline CDR1 and CDR2: DFQATT and SNEGSKA (reference sequence). With V trimmed by 2 bases and J by 4 bases, 0 bases remained unmatched.

In regard to this clone: Read sequence stops 3 residues before the CDR3 end, and the germline J gene provides the missing end. The genes are TRBV20-1 and TRBJ1-5, with TRBD1 identical over 9 bases. J gave up 4 bases and V 0 bases, and 4 bases lay outside the gene matches. This CDR3 comprises 15 residues. Per germline, CDR1 DFQATT and CDR2 SNEGSKA (reference sequence). CDR3 sequence: CSARDTGGSNQPQHF. Partial CDR3 DNA: TGCAGTGCTAGAGACACAGGGGGCTCGAATCAGCCC.

Partial CDR3 DNA: TGTGCCAGCCGGGCAGGGAGCTCCTACAATGAG. As protein: CASRAGSSYNE. The full CDR3 protein reads CASRAGSSYNEQFF. This chain uses TRBV7-9 with TRBJ2-1; tentatively, D is TRBD1 or TRBD2 (5 bases each). The read ends 3 residues early relative to the CDR3; the germline J gene fills the gap. The CDR3 loop spans 14 amino acids. The germline V gene has CDR1 SEHNR and CDR2 FQNEAQ (reference sequence). V lost 8 bases, J lost 0 bases, and 11 bases lay in between.

The CDR3 loop is CASSLRGAANEKLFF. The CDR3 bases that were read are TGTGCCAGTAGTCTACGGGGGGCGGCTAATGAAAAA. The chain combines TRBV19 with TRBJ1-4; a weak D match, TRBD1 (6 bases). The read finishes 3 residues shy of the CDR3 end, and the germline J gene is used to complete it. Germline CDR1 LNHDA, CDR2 SQIVND (reference sequence). The length of the CDR3 is 15 residues. Trimming shortened V by 5 bases and J by 3 bases, and 13 bases separated the two germline ends.

A remark on this clone: The read ends 3 residues early relative to the CDR3; the germline J gene fills the gap. The chain carries TRBV20-1 and TRBJ2-5, with 14 nucleotides matching TRBD2. CDR3 length equals 18 residues. Germline V CDR1 and CDR2: DFQATT, SNEGSKA (reference sequence). The J segment lost 4 bases and the V segment lost 3 bases, leaving 13 bases of the junction unmatched. The CDR3 bases that were read are TGCAGTGCTAGGTCATCGGAGTCCGGGACTAGCGGGAGAGAGACC. This sequence encodes CSARSSESGTSGRET. The full CDR3 reads CSARSSESGTSGRETQYF.

Comment on this clone: The sequence runs out 3 residues before the end of the CDR3; the remainder is reconstructed from the germline J gene. The rearrangement joins TRBV6-2 or TRBV6-3 to TRBJ2-6, with 7 bases lining up with TRBD1. With 4 bases clipped from V and 4 bases from J, the junction kept 4 bases outside the gene matches. The CDR3 contains 15 residues. Per the germline V gene, CDR1 is MNHEY and CDR2 is SVGEGT. CDR3 in amino acids: CASSSTGSGANVLTF. The part of the CDR3 DNA that was read is TGTGCCAGCAGTTCGACAGGGTCGGGGGCCAACGTC.

Comments on this clone: Coverage ceases 3 residues before the CDR3 finishes, and the germline J gene fills in the end. At the DNA level, this CDR3 is encoded by other sequences in the same sample as well. The J gene is TRBJ2-1, the V gene TRBV20-1, with a tentative D call TRBD2 (6 bases). This CDR3 is built from 13 residues. Germline CDR1 and CDR2: DFQATT and SNEGSKA (reference sequence). Trimming left V 2 bases short and J 6 bases short, with 11 bases between. The sequenced part of the CDR3 DNA is TGCAGTGCTAGACTAGCGCCCCTCAATGAG. Translation gives CSARLAPLNE. The full CDR3 is CSARLAPLNEQFF.

In regard to this clone: The read finishes 3 residues shy of the CDR3 end, and the germline J gene is used to complete it. The chain uses TRBV18 and TRBJ2-7, with D possibly being TRBD1 (5 bases). Trimming stripped 5 bases from V and 3 bases from J, with 17 bases between. This CDR3 is built from 15 residues. Germline CDR1 reads KGHSH; CDR2 reads LQKENI. CDR3 residues: CASSTSGAGRYEQYF. The DNA read from the CDR3 is TGTGCCAGCTCAACCTCTGGGGCAGGGCGCTACGAG.

On this clone: The sequence runs out 3 residues before the end of the CDR3; the remainder is reconstructed from the germline J gene. The V call is TRBV18, the J call TRBJ2-3, with 7 bases matching TRBD1. J was trimmed by 2 bases and V by 5 bases; bases with no gene match: 10. There are 16 residues in the CDR3. The V gene's germline CDR1 is KGHSH and CDR2 LQKENI. CDR3 sequence reads: CASSSTGTANTDTQYF. The part of the CDR3 DNA that was read is TGTGCCAGCTCATCTACCGGGACAGCTAACACAGATACG.

Note on this clone: The read comes to an end 3 residues before the CDR3 does, leaving the germline J gene to fill in the end. The chain combines TRBV7-9 with TRBJ1-2; perhaps TRBD1 as D (5 bases). Looked up from germline, CDR1 is SEHNR and CDR2 is FQNEAQ (reference sequence). CDR3 length: 15 amino acids. The CDR3 protein is CASSSHGRGYNDYTF. Incomplete CDR3 DNA: TGTGCCAGCTCCTCTCACGGGAGGGGATACAATGAC. The full variable domain, completed using reference TRBV7-9 and TRBJ1-2, is DTGVSQNPRHKITKRGQNVTFRCDPISEHNRLYWYRQTLGQGPEFLTYFQNEAQLEKSRLLSDRFSAERPKGSFSTLEIQRTEQGDSAMYLCASSSHGRGYNDYTFGSGTRLTVV.

Regarding this clone: The read gets to within 3 residues of the CDR3 end, and the germline J gene fills in the rest. The chain is built from TRBV6-2 or TRBV6-3 and TRBJ1-6, with TRBD1 identical over 9 bases. This CDR3 is built from 14 residues. The J segment lost 7 bases and the V segment lost 2 bases, leaving 0 bases of the junction unmatched. From germline, CDR1 is MNHEY and CDR2 SVGEGT. CDR3 bases read: TGTGCCAGCAGTTACGGGACAGGGAATTCACCC. It encodes CASSYGTGNSP. The complete CDR3 reads CASSYGTGNSPLHF.

Concerning this clone itself: The read is 3 residues too short to cover the CDR3 end, so that end is filled in from the germline J gene. This sequence joins TRBV20-1 and TRBJ2-7; TRBD1 aligns across 7 bases. Germline CDR1 reads DFQATT; CDR2 reads SNEGSKA (reference sequence). This CDR3 has 13 amino acids. V shed 4 bases and J 6 bases; nucleotides not matched to a gene: 9. The sequenced part of the CDR3 DNA is TGCAGTGCTACCCCGACAGGGTTGGGCGAG. Translated: CSATPTGLGE. The complete CDR3 sequence is CSATPTGLGEQYF.

The CDR3 reads CASSLGTVAKNIQYF. The sequenced CDR3 bases are TGTGCCAGCAGCTTAGGTACGGTAGCCAAAAACATT. V and J are TRBV7-9 and TRBJ2-4; D is unresolved. The CDR3 goes on 3 residues after the read ends, and that part is filled in from the germline J gene. Germline loops: CDR1 SEHNR, CDR2 FQNEAQ (reference sequence). CDR3 size: 15 residues. V lost 1 base and J 0 bases, leaving 7 bases between the germline ends.

Concerning this clone itself: With the read ending 3 residues before the CDR3 end, the germline J gene is used to fill in that end. This rearrangement joins TRBV19 to TRBJ1-2; the match to TRBD1 covers 7 bases. CDR1 LNHDA and CDR2 SQIVND come from the germline V gene (reference sequence). The CDR3 spans 16 residues. Partial CDR3 DNA: TGTGCCAGTAGTGAAGACAGGGTTTCAGACTACAATGAC. Translating it yields CASSEDRVSDYND. In full, the CDR3 is CASSEDRVSDYNDYTF.

Concerning this clone: Read coverage stops 3 residues before the CDR3 terminus; the germline J gene supplies the remainder. This chain connects TRBV20-1 to TRBJ2-5; 11 bases are a match to TRBD2. Germline trimming cut 2 bases from V and 5 bases from J; bases unmatched to any gene: 7. CDR1 DFQATT and CDR2 SNEGSKA come from the germline V gene (reference sequence). The CDR3 is 15 amino acids. The chain's CDR3 is CSARPYSGRVETQYF. The part of the CDR3 DNA that was read is TGCAGTGCTAGACCCTATAGCGGGAGGGTGGAGACC.

Concerning this clone itself: Read coverage stops 3 residues before the CDR3 terminus; the germline J gene supplies the remainder. The rearrangement joins TRBV18 to TRBJ1-2, with unresolved D. The CDR3 extends over 17 amino acids. From germline, CDR1 is KGHSH and CDR2 LQKENI. CDR3 region: CASSLKRLAGVGNDYTF. The covered CDR3 bases are TGTGCCAGCTCACTAAAAAGACTAGCGGGAGTTGGCAATGAC. The full variable domain, rest sourced from reference TRBV18 and TRBJ1-2, is NAGVMQNPRHLVRRRGQEARLRCSPMKGHSHVYWYRQLPEEGLKFMVYLQKENIIDESGMPKERFSAEFPKEGPSILRIQQVVRGDSAAYFCASSLKRLAGVGNDYTFGSGTRLTVV.

Concerning this clone: Sequence at one end of the junction differs from germline and may be a read error. From the germline J gene comes the end of the CDR3, since the read stops 3 residues before it. The chain links TRBV7-7 to TRBJ2-3; the match to TRBD2 covers 10 bases. There are 14 residues in the CDR3. Looked up from germline, CDR1 is SSHAT and CDR2 is FNYEAQ (reference sequence). The CDR3 reads CASSLSGRTDTQYF. CDR3 DNA, as far as it was read: TGTGCTAGCAGCCTTAGCGGGAGGACAGATACG.

As regards this clone: The read halts 3 residues ahead of the CDR3 end, with the missing end drawn from the germline J gene. The chain joins TRBV14 to TRBJ1-2; D gene unclear. Germline V CDR1 and CDR2: SGHDN, FVKESK. With 4 bases removed from V and 3 bases from J, the gap between germline ends came to 15 bases. This CDR3 has 15 amino acids. The sequenced CDR3 bases are TGTGCCAGCAGCCCCAACAGAGATTTGTACTATGGC. Residues: CASSPNRDLYYG. The entire CDR3 is CASSPNRDLYYGYTF.

Comment on this clone: Read sequence stops 3 residues before the CDR3 end, and the germline J gene provides the missing end. This chain joins TRBV12-3 or TRBV12-4 and TRBJ1-6, with D possibly TRBD1 on 5 matching bases. This CDR3 is built from 15 residues. Deletions cut 2 bases from V and 8 bases from J, with 13 bases between. The part of the CDR3 DNA that was read is TGTGCCAGCAGTTTATCGGGGGGAGGCGATTCACCC. This encodes CASSLSGGGDSP. The CDR3 as a whole reads CASSLSGGGDSPLHF.

Remarks on this clone: The DNA ends 3 residues before the CDR3 does, and the rest of the CDR3 is filled in from the germline J gene. The chain couples TRBV6-2 or TRBV6-3 to TRBJ1-3; 7 nucleotides line up with TRBD1. The V and J ends lost 6 bases and 0 bases, in that order; junction bases with no gene match: 5. The germline V gene encodes CDR1 MNHEY and CDR2 SVGEGT. The CDR3 has 15 residues. This chain's CDR3 is CASRTGILSGNTIYF. CDR3 DNA (partial): TGTGCCAGCAGGACAGGGATCCTCTCTGGAAACACC.

On this clone: The read falls 3 residues short of the CDR3 end, and the missing part is taken from the germline J gene. This chain joins TRBV5-1 and TRBJ2-6, with 7 positions matching TRBD1. CDR1 SGHRS and CDR2 YFSETQ come from the germline V gene. The CDR3 totals 15 residues. V lost 4 bases and J lost 2; bases outside the gene matches: 3. The CDR3 spells CASSATGTGANVLTF. The sequenced CDR3 bases are TGCGCCAGCAGCGCGACAGGGACTGGGGCCAACGTC.

CDR3 loop: CASRSRDRIYGYTF. The CDR3 bases that were read are TGTGCCAGCAGGTCCCGGGACAGAATCTATGGC. The rearrangement joins TRBV6-2 or TRBV6-3 to TRBJ1-2; 7 bases align to TRBD1. Sequencing ends 3 residues short of the CDR3 end; the germline J gene provides the rest. V gave up 6 bases and J gave up 4 bases; unmatched junction bases: 8. The germline CDR1 and CDR2 sequences are MNHEY and SVGEGT. The CDR3 is 14 residues long.

Comment on this clone: The sequence runs out 3 residues before the end of the CDR3; the remainder is reconstructed from the germline J gene. The chain joins TRBV18 to TRBJ2-1; TRBD1 aligns across 8 bases. With 6 bases clipped from V and 2 bases from J, the junction kept 9 bases outside the gene matches. The CDR3 runs to 16 residues. CDR1 and CDR2 from the germline V gene are KGHSH and LQKENI. This chain's CDR3 is CASSPTQGGAYNEQFF. CDR3 DNA (partial): TGTGCCAGCTCCCCAACACAGGGGGGCGCCTACAATGAG.

Notes on this clone: The read finishes 3 residues shy of the CDR3 end, and the germline J gene is used to complete it. This chain joins TRBV7-6 and TRBJ2-2, with TRBD2 as a possible D gene (6 bases). The germline CDR1 and CDR2 sequences are SGHVS and FNYEAQ. This CDR3 is built from 14 residues. V was clipped by 5 bases and J by 5 bases, with 12 bases between them. The sequenced CDR3 bases are TGTGCCAGCAGCCGTACGGGGGTAACCGGGGAG. Translation gives CASSRTGVTGE. The complete CDR3 protein is CASSRTGVTGELFF.